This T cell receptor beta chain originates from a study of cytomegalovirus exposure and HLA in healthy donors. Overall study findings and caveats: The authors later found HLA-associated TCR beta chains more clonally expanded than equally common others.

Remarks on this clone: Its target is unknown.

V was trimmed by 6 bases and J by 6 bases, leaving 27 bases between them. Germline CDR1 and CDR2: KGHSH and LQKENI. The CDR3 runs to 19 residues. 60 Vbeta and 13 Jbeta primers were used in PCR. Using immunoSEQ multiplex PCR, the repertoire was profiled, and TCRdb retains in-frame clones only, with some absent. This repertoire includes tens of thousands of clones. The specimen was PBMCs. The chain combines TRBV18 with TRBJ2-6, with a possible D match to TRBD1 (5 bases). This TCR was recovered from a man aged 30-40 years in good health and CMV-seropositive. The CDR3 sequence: CASSRQRQLVTSKANVLTF. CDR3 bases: TGTGCCAGCTCCCGACAGAGGCAGCTAGTAACCAGCAAGGCCAACGTCCTGACTTTC.